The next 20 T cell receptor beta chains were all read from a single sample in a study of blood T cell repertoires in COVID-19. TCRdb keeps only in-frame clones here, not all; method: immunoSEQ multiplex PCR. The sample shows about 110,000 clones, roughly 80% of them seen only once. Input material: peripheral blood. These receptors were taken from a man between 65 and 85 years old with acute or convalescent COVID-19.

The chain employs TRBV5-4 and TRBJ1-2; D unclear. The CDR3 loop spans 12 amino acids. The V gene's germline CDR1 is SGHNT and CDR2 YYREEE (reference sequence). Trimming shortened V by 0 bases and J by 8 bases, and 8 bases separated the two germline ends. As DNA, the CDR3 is TGTGCCAGCAGCTTGGAAAACACAGGCTACACCTTC. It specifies CASSLENTGYTF.

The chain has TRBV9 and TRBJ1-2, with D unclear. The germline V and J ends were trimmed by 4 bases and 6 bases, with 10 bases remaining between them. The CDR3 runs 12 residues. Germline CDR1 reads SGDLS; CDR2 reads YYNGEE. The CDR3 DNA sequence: TGTGCCAGCAGCCGTGTGATAGATGGCTACACCTTC. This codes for CASSRVIDGYTF.

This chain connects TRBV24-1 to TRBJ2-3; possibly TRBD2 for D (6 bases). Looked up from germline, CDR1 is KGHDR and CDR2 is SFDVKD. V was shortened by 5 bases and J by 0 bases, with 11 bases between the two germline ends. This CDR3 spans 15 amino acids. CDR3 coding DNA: TGTGCCACCAGTGCCTCTGGGACTAGCACAGATACGCAGTATTTT. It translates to CATSASGTSTDTQYF.

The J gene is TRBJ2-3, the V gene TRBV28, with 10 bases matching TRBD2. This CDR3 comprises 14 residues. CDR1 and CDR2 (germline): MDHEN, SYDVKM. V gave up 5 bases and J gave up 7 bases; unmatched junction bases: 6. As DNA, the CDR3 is TGTGCCAGCAGTCCCTATAGCGGGAGGAATACGCAGTATTTT. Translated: CASSPYSGRNTQYF.

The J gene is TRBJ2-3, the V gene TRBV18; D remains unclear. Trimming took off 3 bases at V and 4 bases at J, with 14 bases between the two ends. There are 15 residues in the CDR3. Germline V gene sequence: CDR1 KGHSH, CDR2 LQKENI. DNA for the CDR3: TGTGCCAGCTCACCGGGCAGCCCCACTCCAGATACGCAGTATTTT. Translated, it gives CASSPGSPTPDTQYF.

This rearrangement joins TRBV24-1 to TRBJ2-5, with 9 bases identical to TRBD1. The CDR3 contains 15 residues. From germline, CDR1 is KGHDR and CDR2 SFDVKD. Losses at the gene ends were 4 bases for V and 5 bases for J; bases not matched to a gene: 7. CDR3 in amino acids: CATSDLGQGGETQYF. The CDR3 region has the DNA TGTGCCACCAGTGACCTGGGACAGGGAGGGGAGACCCAGTACTTC.

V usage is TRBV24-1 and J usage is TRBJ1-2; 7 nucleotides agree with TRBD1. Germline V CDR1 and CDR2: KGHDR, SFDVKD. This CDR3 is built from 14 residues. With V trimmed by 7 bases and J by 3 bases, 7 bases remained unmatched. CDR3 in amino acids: CATSRAGTDYGYTF. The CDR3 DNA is TGTGCCACCAGCAGGGCCGGGACAGACTATGGCTACACCTTC.

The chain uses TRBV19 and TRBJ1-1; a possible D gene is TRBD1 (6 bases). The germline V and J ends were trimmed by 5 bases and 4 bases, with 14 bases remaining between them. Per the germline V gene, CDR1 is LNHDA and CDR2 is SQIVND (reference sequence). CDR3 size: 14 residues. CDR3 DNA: TGTGCCAGTAGTCCACGGAGGGGGGGCACTGAAGCTTTCTTT. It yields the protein CASSPRRGGTEAFF.

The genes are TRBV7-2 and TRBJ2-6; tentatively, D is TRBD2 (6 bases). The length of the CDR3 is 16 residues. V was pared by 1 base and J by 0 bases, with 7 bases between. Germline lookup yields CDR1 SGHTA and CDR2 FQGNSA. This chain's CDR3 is CASSLVRGSGANVLTF. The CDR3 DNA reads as TGTGCCAGCAGCTTAGTGCGGGGCTCTGGGGCCAACGTCCTGACTTTC.

The CDR3 DNA is TGCGCCAGCAGCTTGGATTCGCGGGGGGAGCAGTTCTTC. This sequence encodes CASSLDSRGEQFF. The chain recombines TRBV5-1 with TRBJ2-1, with TRBD2 identical over 7 bases. CDR1 SGHRS and CDR2 YFSETQ come from the germline V gene. V shed 0 bases and J 10 bases; nucleotides not matched to a gene: 4. The CDR3 runs to 13 residues.

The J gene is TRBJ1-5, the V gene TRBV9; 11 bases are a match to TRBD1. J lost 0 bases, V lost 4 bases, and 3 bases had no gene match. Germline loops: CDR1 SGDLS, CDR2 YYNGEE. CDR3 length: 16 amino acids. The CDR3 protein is CASSRGTGGSNQPQHF. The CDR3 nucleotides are TGTGCCAGCAGCCGCGGGACAGGGGGTAGCAATCAGCCCCAGCATTTT.

The CDR3 sequence: CASSIQGVGTEAFF. DNA of the CDR3: TGTGCCAGTAGCATACAGGGGGTAGGCACTGAAGCTTTCTTT. This chain connects TRBV19 to TRBJ1-1; 8 bases fit TRBD1. After removal of 6 bases from V and 4 bases from J, the junction contained 7 bases not matched to a gene. Germline V gene sequence: CDR1 LNHDA, CDR2 SQIVND (reference sequence). The CDR3 has 14 amino acids.

The CDR3 bases are TGTGCCAGCAGCCCCCGCCGCGACAGCTATGGCTACACCTTC. Amino acids: CASSPRRDSYGYTF. This rearrangement joins TRBV9 to TRBJ1-2; maybe TRBD1 (5 bases). V lost 4 bases and J 4 bases, leaving 14 bases between the germline ends. This CDR3 has 14 amino acids. CDR1 is SGDLS, CDR2 YYNGEE, per germline. Full variable domain (outside the CDR3, taken from reference TRBV9 and TRBJ1-2): DSGVTQTPKHLITATGQRVTLRCSPRSGDLSVYWYQQSLDQGLQFLIQYYNGEERAKGNILERFSAQQFPDLHSELNLSSLELGDSALYFCASSPRRDSYGYTFGSGTRLTVV.

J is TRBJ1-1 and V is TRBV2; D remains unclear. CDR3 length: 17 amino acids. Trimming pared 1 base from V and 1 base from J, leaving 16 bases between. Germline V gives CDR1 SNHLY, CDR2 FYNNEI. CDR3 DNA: TGTGCCAGCAGTGAAGGGAGCTATCCCCCCAAGAACACTGAAGCTTTCTTT. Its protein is CASSEGSYPPKNTEAFF.

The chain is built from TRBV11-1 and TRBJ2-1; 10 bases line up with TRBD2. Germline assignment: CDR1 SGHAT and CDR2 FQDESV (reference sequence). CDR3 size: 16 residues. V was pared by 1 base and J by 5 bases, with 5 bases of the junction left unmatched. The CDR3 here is CASSLEASGGHNEQFF. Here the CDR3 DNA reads TGTGCCAGCAGCTTAGAGGCTAGCGGGGGCCACAATGAGCAGTTCTTC.

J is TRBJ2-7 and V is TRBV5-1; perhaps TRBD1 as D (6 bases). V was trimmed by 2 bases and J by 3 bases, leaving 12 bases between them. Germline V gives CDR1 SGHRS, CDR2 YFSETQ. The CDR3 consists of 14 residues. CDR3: CASSLGGIVYEQYF. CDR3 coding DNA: TGCGCCAGCAGCTTAGGGGGAATAGTCTACGAGCAGTACTTC.

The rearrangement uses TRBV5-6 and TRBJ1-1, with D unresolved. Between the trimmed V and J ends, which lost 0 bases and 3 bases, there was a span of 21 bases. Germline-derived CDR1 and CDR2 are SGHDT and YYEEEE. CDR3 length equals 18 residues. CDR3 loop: CASSLAVYTPYADTEAFF. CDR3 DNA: TGTGCCAGCAGCTTGGCCGTGTATACGCCCTATGCGGACACTGAAGCTTTCTTT.

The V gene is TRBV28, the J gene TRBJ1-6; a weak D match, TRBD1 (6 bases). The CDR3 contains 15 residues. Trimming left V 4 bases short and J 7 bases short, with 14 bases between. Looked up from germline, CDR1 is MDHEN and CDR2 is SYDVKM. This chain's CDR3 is CASSSGQIRNSPLHF. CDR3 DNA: TGTGCCAGCAGTTCCGGACAGATTAGAAATTCACCCCTCCACTTT.

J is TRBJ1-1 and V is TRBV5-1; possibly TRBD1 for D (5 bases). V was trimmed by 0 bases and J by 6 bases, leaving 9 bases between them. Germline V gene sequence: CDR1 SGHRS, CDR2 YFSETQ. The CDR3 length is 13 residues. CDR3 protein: CASSLEGLPEAFF. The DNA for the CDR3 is TGCGCCAGCAGCTTGGAGGGGCTTCCTGAAGCTTTCTTT.

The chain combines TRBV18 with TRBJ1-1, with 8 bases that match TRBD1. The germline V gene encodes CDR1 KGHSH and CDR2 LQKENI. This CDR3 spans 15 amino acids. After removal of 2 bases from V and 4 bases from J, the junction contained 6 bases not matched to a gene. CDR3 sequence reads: CASSPNQGAITEAFF. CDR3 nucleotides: TGTGCCAGCTCACCAAATCAGGGGGCGATCACTGAAGCTTTCTTT.